What follows describes a single T cell receptor (beta chain). This sample is part of a study of technical replicates of blood from a handful of donors. Clones were read by immunoSEQ multiplex PCR, and TCRdb kept only the in-frame ones, dropping some. The table has just under 100,000 clones, roughly 96% seen once. The CDR3 contains 15 residues. After removal of 4 bases from V and 3 bases from J, the junction contained 7 bases not matched to a gene. Per the germline V gene, CDR1 is SEHNR and CDR2 is FQNEAQ (reference sequence). This chain uses TRBV7-9 with TRBJ2-7; 9 nucleotides match TRBD1. This receptor was taken from a human donor in good health. What was sequenced was T cells isolated from PBMCs. DNA of the CDR3: TGTGCCAGCAGCTCCCCGGGACAGGGACACTACGAGCAGTACTTC. Its translation is CASSSPGQGHYEQYF.